In its sample, the clone carrying this T cell receptor beta chain was seen once. The data were produced by immunoSEQ multiplex PCR, yet TCRdb's version contains in-frame clones alone and is incomplete. The table lists tens of thousands of clones, 65% to 90% of them singletons. V was pared by 7 bases and J by 4 bases, with 13 bases between. Germline loops: CDR1 LGHNT, CDR2 FRNRAP. The CDR3 is made up of 13 amino acids. The sample is drawn from a study of blood T cell repertoires in COVID-19. Background on the study: T cells, B-cell-depleted T cells, or PBMCs provided the cDNA or gDNA that served as material.

J is TRBJ2-5 and V is TRBV12-5, with D possibly matching TRBD2 (6 bases). The specimen sequenced was peripheral blood. This clonotype was obtained from a woman aged 60 to 75 with acute or convalescent COVID-19. This chain's CDR3 is CASAPLGGETQYF. The CDR3 DNA follows: TGTGCTAGTGCCCCCCTGGGAGGAGAGACCCAGTACTTC. Complete variable domain (other parts from reference TRBV12-5 and TRBJ2-5): DARVTQTPRHKVTEMGQEVTMRCQPILGHNTVFWYRQTMMQGLELLAYFRNRAPLDDSGMPKDRFSAEMPDATLATLKIQPSEPRDSAVYFCASAPLGGETQYFGPGTRLLVL.